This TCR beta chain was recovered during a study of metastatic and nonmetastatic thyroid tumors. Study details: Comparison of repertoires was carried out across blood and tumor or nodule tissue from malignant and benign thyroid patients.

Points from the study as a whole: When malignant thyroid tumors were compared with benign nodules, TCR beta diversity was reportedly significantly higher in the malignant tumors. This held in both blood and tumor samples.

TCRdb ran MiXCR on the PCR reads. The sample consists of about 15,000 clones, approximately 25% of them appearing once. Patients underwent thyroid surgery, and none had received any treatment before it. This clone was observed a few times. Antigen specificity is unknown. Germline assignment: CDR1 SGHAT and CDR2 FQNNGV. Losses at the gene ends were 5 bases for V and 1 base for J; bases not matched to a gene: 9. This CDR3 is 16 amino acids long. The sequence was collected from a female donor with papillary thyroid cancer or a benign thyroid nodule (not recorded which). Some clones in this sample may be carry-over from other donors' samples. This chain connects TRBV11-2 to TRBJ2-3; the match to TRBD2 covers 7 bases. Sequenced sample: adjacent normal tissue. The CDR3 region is CASSAHGSGGTDTQYF. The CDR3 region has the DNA TGTGCCAGCAGCGCCCACGGCAGCGGGGGCACAGATACGCAGTATTTT.